This T cell receptor beta chain comes out of a study of response to subunit inactivated influenza vaccine listed by TCRdb under 2018. Some background on the complete study: The study used deep quantitative T cell receptor repertoire profiling to track responses to a trivalent subunit inactivated influenza vaccine. Summary of the overall study and its limitations: According to the authors, only a limited number of new T cells may be recruited by each seasonal influenza vaccination.

The V end loses 0 bases and the J end loses 2 bases, and a stretch of 11 bases separates them. Counted from cysteine to phenylalanine, this CDR3 has 14 amino acids. Only the CDR3 portion is preserved as DNA: 42 bases, with reading frame beginning at the first base. Looking up the germline V gene (reference sequence) yields CDR1 DFQATT and CDR2 SNEGSKA. The library was obtained by RT-PCR. The sample was run on an Illumina HiSeq 2500. TCRdb reprocessed the public reads (quality trimming at Q25 with fastp, clone calling with MiXCR) and kept in-frame beta chains. CDR3 protein duplicates are merged, each entry listing the most common genes and DNA. The sample contains approximately 680,000 distinct CDR3 sequences, approximately 14% of them found a single time. The ten largest account for 11% of the sample. Note on this clonotype: Its antigen remains unidentified. No base quality information exists; no much larger clone differs at one position.

Recombination joined TRBV20-1 with TRBJ2-7; the D gene assignment is ambiguous. The clonotype comes from a man over 45 who received an inactivated influenza vaccine. Donor details come from another sample of the same person, matched by shared clones. Sequences were derived from PBMCs from blood, sampled less than 13 days after vaccination. The CDR3 region reads CSARDLLNTYEQYF. The nucleotides are TGCAGTGCTAGAGATCTTCTCAACACCTACGAGCAGTACTTC.